A single sample gave rise to the 6 T cell receptor beta chains below, sequenced in a study of CD8 T cells in ankylosing spondylitis. A single record per CDR3 protein comes from TCRdb applying MiXCR to the 5' RACE reads. The table includes about 200,000 distinct CDR3 sequences, 20% to 30% detected once. Sequences were obtained from blood, either unsorted or a sorted T cell fraction (not recorded which). The receptors shown here come from a male donor with ankylosing spondylitis or in good health (not recorded which).

The rearrangement links TRBV3-1 to TRBJ1-5, with D tentatively TRBD1 (5 bases). The CDR3 runs to 15 residues. Germline V gene sequence: CDR1 LGHDT, CDR2 YNNKEL (reference sequence). V was pared by 4 bases and J by 0 bases, with 10 bases between. CDR3 loop: CASSRAGSSNQPQHF. In DNA form, the CDR3 reads TGTGCCAGCAGCCGGGCAGGGAGTAGCAATCAGCCCCAGCATTTT.

The sample holds a few counts of this clonotype. This chain joins TRBV27 and TRBJ1-5; D may be TRBD1 (5 bases). CDR3 length: 17 residues. Germline CDR1 MNHEY, CDR2 SMNVEV (reference sequence). V lost 4 bases and J 1 base, leaving 17 bases between the germline ends. The DNA for the CDR3 is TGTGCCAGCAGTTCCCGGGACCTCCGCGGAAGCAATCAGCCCCAGCATTTT. This translates into CASSSRDLRGSNQPQHF.

The table lists this clonotype with many counts. The chain recombines TRBV20-1 with TRBJ2-1; possible D gene TRBD1, 5 bases. Deletions cut 2 bases from V and 0 bases from J, with 14 bases between. The CDR3 is made up of 16 amino acids. Germline CDR1 reads DFQATT; CDR2 reads SNEGSKA (reference sequence). The CDR3 DNA reads as TGCAGTGCTAGATGGGGCCTGACGAGCTCCTACAATGAGCAGTTCTTC. Translation: CSARWGLTSSYNEQFF.

The sample holds many counts of this clonotype. The chain is built from TRBV4-2 and TRBJ2-1; 9 bases map to TRBD2. There are 15 residues in the CDR3. The V gene's germline CDR1 is LGHNA and CDR2 YNFKEQ. Germline trimming cut 1 base from V and 10 bases from J; bases unmatched to any gene: 8. The CDR3 DNA reads TGTGCCAGCAGCCAAGCTGCGGGAGGGCCCGGGGAGCAGTTCTTC. Residues: CASSQAAGGPGEQFF.

This clonotype was found many times. The chain employs TRBV12-3 or TRBV12-4 and TRBJ2-5; D perhaps matches TRBD1 (6 bases). This CDR3 region has 14 residues. Between the trimmed V and J ends, which lost 4 bases and 6 bases, there was a span of 15 bases. The DNA for the CDR3 is TGTGCCAGCAGTTCCCAGGGGTCGGTGAAGACCCAGTACTTC. Protein sequence: CASSSQGSVKTQYF.

This chain connects TRBV5-6 to TRBJ2-7, with 8 bases fitting TRBD1. J lost 4 bases, V lost 4 bases, and 7 bases had no gene match. The CDR3 extends over 14 amino acids. Germline lookup yields CDR1 SGHDT and CDR2 YYEEEE. CDR3 protein: CASSTTGTGYEQYF. The DNA of the CDR3 is TGTGCCAGCAGCACCACCGGGACAGGTTACGAGCAGTACTTC.